This TCR beta chain derives from a study of T cell repertoires in cytomegalovirus infection. Looking at the study overall: Peptides in the study included HLA-C-restricted and HLA-B-restricted CMV epitopes. Indications of both CMV infection and matching HLA type were provided by public TCR beta signatures.

TCRdb ran MiXCR on the reads and lists one entry per CDR3 protein. Here the sample spans some 900,000 distinct CDR3 sequences, less than 35% being singletons. This clonotype was seen only a few times. Its specificity is unknown. General study results and limits: Frequencies of public TCR beta families were cumulated, and this identified carriers of CMV plus the relevant HLA. HLA-C-restricted, CMV-specific TCR beta clonotypes were dominant ex vivo.

Trimming pared 5 bases from V and 9 bases from J, leaving 8 bases between. This CDR3 has 10 amino acids. Germline CDR1 is SQVTM and CDR2 is ANQGSEA. Sequencing used cultured CD8+ T cells from PBMCs, obtained from culture after CMV antigen stimulation. This rearrangement joins TRBV29-1 to TRBJ2-1; TRBD1 or TRBD2 may be the D gene (5 bases each). The clonotype was recovered from a human donor in good health (CMV status not recorded). Some clones in this sample may be carry-over from other donors' samples. The CDR3 loop reads CSVWDGEQFF. Written as DNA, the CDR3 is TGCAGCGTTTGGGACGGTGAGCAGTTCTTC.